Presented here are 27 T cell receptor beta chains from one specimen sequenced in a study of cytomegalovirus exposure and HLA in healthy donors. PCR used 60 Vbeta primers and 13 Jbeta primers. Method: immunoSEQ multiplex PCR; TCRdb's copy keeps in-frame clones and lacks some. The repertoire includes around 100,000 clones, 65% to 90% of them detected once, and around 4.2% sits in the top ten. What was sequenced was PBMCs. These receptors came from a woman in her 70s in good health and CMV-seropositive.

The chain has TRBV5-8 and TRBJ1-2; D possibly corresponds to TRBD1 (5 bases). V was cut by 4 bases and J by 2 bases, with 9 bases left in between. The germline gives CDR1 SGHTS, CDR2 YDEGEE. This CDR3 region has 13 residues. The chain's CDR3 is CASSGRQNYGYTF. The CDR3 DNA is TGTGCCAGCAGCGGTCGACAGAACTATGGCTACACCTTC.

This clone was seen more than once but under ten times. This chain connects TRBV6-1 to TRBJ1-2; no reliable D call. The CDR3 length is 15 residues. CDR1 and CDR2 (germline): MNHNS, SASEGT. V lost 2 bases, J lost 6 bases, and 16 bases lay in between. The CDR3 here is CASSERLEGINGYTF. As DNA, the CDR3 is TGTGCCAGCAGTGAACGATTGGAGGGTATAAATGGCTACACCTTC.

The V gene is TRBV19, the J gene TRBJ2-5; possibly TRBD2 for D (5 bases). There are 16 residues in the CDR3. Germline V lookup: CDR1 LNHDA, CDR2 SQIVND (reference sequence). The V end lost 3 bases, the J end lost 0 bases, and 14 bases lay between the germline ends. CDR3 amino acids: CASSIMASFYQETQYF. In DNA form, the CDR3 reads TGTGCCAGTAGTATTATGGCTAGCTTCTACCAAGAGACCCAGTACTTC.

The DNA for the CDR3 is TGTGCCAGTAGTATCCCGGGACAGGGGAAAGATACGCAGTATTTT. This translates into CASSIPGQGKDTQYF. The chain employs TRBV19 and TRBJ2-3, with TRBD1 identical over 10 bases. This CDR3 has 15 amino acids. The V segment lost 3 bases and the J segment 5 bases; nucleotides outside the gene matches: 5. Germline CDR1 is LNHDA and CDR2 is SQIVND (reference sequence).

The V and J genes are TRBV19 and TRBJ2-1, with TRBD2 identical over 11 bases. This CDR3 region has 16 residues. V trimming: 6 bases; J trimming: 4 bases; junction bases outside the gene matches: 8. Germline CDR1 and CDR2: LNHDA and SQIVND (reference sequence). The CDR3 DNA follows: TGTGCCAGTAGCCAGATGGGGACTAGCGGATACAATGAGCAGTTCTTC. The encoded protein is CASSQMGTSGYNEQFF.

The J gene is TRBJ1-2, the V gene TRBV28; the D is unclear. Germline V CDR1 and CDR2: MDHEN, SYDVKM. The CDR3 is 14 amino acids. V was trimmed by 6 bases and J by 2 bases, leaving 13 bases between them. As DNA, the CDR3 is TGTGCCAGCAGACCTCCGCAGGTGAACTATGGCTACACCTTC. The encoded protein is CASRPPQVNYGYTF.

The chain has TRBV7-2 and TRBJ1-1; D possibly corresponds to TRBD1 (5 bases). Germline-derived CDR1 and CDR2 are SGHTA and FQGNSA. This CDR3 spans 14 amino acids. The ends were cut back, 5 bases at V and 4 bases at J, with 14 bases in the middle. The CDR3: CASSTLGGGTEAFF. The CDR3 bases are TGTGCCAGCAGCACCCTGGGGGGTGGCACTGAAGCTTTCTTT.

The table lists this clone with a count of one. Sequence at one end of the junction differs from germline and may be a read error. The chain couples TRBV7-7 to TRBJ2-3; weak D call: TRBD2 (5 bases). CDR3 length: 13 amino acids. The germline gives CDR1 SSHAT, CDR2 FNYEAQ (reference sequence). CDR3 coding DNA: TGTGCTAGCAGCTTCCAGGCGGGAGATACGCAGTATTTT. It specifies CASSFQAGDTQYF.

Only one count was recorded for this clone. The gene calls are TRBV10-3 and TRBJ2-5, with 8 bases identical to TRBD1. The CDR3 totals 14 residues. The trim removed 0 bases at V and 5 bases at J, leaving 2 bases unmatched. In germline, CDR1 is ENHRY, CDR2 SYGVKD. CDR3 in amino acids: CAISESRGLETQYF. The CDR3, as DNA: TGTGCCATCAGTGAGTCCAGGGGGCTGGAGACCCAGTACTTC.

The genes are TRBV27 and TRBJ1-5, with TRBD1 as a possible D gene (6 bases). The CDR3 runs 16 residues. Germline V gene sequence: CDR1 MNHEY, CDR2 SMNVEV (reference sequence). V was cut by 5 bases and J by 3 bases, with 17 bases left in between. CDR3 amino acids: CASSPDRAGANQPQHF. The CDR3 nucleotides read TGTGCCAGCAGTCCTGACCGGGCAGGGGCCAATCAGCCCCAGCATTTT.

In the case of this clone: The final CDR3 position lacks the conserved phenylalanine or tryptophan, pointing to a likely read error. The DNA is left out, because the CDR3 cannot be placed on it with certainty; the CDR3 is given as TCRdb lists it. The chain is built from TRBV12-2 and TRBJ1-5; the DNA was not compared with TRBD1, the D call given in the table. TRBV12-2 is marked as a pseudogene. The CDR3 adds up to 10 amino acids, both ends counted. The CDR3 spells CASRLEPSGL.

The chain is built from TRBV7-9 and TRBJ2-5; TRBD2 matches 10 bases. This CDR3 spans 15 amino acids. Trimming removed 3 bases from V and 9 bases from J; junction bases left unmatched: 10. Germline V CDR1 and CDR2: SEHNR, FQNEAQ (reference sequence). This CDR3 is CASSFGLAEPPAQYF. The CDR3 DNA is TGTGCCAGCAGCTTCGGACTAGCGGAGCCCCCGGCCCAGTACTTC. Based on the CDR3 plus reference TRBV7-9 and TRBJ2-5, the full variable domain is DTGVSQNPRHKITKRGQNVTFRCDPISEHNRLYWYRQTLGQGPEFLTYFQNEAQLEKSRLLSDRFSAERPKGSFSTLEIQRTEQGDSAMYLCASSFGLAEPPAQYFGPGTRLLVL.

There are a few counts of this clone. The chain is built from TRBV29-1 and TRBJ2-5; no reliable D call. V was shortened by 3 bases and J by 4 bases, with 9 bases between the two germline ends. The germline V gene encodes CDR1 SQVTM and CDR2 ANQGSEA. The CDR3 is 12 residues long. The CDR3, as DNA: TGCAGCGTTGATGGAGTGGGAGAGACCCAGTACTTC. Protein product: CSVDGVGETQYF.

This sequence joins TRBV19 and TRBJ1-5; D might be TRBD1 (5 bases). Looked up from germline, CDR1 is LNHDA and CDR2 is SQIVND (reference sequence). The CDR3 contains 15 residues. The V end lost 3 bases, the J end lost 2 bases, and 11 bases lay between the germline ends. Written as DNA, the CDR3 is TGTGCCAGTAGTATCTATAAAGGGGGCAATCAGCCCCAGCATTTT. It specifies CASSIYKGGNQPQHF. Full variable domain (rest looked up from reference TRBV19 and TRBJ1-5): DGGITQSPKYLFRKEGQNVTLSCEQNLNHDAMYWYRQDPGQGLRLIYYSQIVNDFQKGDIAEGYSVSREKKESFPLTVTSAQKNPTAFYLCASSIYKGGNQPQHFGDGTRLSIL.

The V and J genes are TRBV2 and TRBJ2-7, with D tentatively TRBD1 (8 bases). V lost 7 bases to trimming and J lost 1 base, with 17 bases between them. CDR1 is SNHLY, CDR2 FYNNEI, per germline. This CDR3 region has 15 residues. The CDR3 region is CASNSNRGGSYEQYF. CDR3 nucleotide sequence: TGTGCCAGCAATTCAAACAGGGGGGGGTCCTACGAGCAGTACTTC.

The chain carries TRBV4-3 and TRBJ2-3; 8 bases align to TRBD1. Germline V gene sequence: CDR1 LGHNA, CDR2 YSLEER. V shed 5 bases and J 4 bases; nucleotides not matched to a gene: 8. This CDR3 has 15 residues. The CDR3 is CASSYDRGVADTQYF. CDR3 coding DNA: TGCGCCAGCAGCTACGACAGGGGTGTCGCAGATACGCAGTATTTT.

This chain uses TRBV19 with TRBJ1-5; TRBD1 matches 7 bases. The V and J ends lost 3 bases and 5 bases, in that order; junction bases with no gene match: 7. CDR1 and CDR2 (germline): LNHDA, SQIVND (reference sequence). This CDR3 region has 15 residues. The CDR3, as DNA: TGTGCCAGTAGTATTGGAGGGGGCGGCTATCAGCCCCAGCATTTT. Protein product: CASSIGGGGYQPQHF.

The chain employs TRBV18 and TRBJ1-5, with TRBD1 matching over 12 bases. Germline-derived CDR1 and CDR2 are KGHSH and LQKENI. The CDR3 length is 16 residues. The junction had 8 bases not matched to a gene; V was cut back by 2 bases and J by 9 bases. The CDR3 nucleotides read TGTGCCAGCTCACCAAGGCCGGGACAGGGGGCAGGGCCCCAGCATTTT. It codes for CASSPRPGQGAGPQHF.

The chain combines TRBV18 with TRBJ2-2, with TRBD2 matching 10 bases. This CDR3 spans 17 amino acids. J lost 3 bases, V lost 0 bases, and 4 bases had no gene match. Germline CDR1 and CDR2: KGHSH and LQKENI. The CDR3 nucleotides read TGTGCCAGCTCACCACCTAGCGGGAGGAACTACACCGGGGAGCTGTTTTTT. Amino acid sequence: CASSPPSGRNYTGELFF.

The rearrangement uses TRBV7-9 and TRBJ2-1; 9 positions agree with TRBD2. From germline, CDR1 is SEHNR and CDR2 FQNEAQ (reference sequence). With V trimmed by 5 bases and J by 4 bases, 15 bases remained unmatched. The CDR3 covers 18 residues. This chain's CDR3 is CASSPLLGSGSLYNEQFF. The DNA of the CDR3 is TGTGCCAGCAGCCCCCTCCTAGGTAGCGGGAGCCTATACAATGAGCAGTTCTTC.

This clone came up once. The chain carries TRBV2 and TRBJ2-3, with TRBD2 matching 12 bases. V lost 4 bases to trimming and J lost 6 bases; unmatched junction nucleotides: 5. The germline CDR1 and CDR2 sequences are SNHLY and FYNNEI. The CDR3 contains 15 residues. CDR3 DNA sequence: TGTGCCAGCAGTGCTACTAGCGGGAGGCAGGATACGCAGTATTTT. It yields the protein CASSATSGRQDTQYF.

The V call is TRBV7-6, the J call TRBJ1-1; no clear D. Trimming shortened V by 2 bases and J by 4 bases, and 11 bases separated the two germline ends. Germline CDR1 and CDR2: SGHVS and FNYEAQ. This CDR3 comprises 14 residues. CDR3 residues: CASSLTPEATEAFF. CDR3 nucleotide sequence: TGTGCCAGCAGCTTAACACCGGAGGCCACTGAAGCTTTCTTT.

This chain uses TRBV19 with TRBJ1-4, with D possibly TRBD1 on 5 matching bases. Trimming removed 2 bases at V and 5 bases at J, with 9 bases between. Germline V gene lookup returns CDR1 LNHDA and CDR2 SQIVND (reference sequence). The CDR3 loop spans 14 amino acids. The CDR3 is CASSIRGGNEKLFF. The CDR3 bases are TGTGCCAGTAGTATACGGGGGGGAAATGAAAAACTGTTTTTT.

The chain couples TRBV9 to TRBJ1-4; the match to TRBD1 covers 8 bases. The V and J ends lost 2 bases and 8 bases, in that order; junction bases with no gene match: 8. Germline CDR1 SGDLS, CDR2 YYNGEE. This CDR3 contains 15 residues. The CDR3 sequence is CASSVLQGDGEKLFF. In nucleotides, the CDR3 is TGTGCCAGCAGCGTCTTACAGGGGGATGGGGAAAAACTGTTTTTT.

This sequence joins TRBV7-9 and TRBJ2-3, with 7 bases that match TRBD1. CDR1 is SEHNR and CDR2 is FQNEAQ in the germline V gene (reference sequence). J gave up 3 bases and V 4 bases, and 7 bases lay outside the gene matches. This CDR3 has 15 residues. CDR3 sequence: CASSSTGTETDTQYF. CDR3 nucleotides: TGTGCCAGCAGCTCGACCGGGACAGAGACAGATACGCAGTATTTT.

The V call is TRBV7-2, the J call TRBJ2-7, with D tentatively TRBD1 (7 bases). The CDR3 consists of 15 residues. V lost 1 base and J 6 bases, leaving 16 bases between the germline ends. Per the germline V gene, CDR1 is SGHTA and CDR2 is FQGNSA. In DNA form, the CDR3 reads TGTGCCAGCAGCTTAGGGGCAGGGGGGCAGGGCGAGCAGTACTTC. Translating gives CASSLGAGGQGEQYF.

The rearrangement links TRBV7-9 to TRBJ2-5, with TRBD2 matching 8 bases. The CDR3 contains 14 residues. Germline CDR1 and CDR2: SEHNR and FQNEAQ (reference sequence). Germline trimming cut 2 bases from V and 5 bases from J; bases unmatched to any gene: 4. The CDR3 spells CASSLLAGRETQYF. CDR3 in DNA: TGTGCCAGCAGCTTACTAGCGGGTAGGGAGACCCAGTACTTC.